At least ten counts were recorded for the clone carrying this T cell receptor (beta chain). Its target is unknown. CDR3 length: 14 residues. V lost 2 bases and J lost 4; bases outside the gene matches: 5. The germline gives CDR1 DFQATT, CDR2 SNEGSKA (reference sequence). Building the TCR beta libraries relied on iRepertoire HTBI primers, and CDR3 regions underwent Arm-PCR. Each CDR3 protein is one row after TCRdb ran MiXCR on the multiplex PCR reads. The sample carries about 460,000 distinct CDR3 sequences, 20% to 25% recorded once. This entry is derived from a study of regulatory T cells in long-lasting Graves disease. Study-level results: Possibly, too few samples lowered accuracy. Comparison showed that persistent patients shared more public clonotypes (roughly 2,700) than new patients (over 950). TRBV28, TRBJ1-2 and TRBJ2-5 emerged as the favored segments in persistent disease.

As for time point: persistent/refractory GD, antithyroid drugs over 5 years with positive TRAb. PBMC-derived RNA was used for the TCR library. This sequence originates from a female donor with Graves disease. V gene TRBV20-1 combines with J gene TRBJ1-2; TRBD1 aligns across 9 bases. Sequences were derived from peripheral blood mononuclear cells (PBMCs), sampled when the disease was refractory, from a patient treated with antithyroid drugs. The CDR3 region is CSARTTGGIYGYTF. In nucleotides, the CDR3 is TGCAGTGCTAGAACAACAGGGGGCATCTATGGCTACACCTTC.